One and the same sample provided the 5 T cell receptor beta chains below, sequenced in a study of T cells expressing NK-cell markers. TCRdb re-analyzed the 5' RACE reads; it lists each CDR3 protein once, without DNA. This table holds about 260,000 distinct CDR3 sequences. What was sequenced was blood T cells: a sorted CD56 or NKG2C T cell subset, CD4+ or CD8+ T cells, or bulk PBMC T cells (not recorded which). Receptors originate from a man aged 18 to 35 in good health.

CDR3 sequence reads: CASRVGTEAFF. The chain recombines TRBV11-1 with TRBJ1-1. From germline, CDR1 is SGHAT and CDR2 FQDESV (reference sequence). The CDR3 contains 11 residues.

CDR3 sequence reads: CASRQPGQGLTEAFF. J is TRBJ1-1 and V is TRBV6-2 or TRBV6-3; absent DNA, TCRdb's TRBD1 call cannot be checked. Germline-derived CDR1 and CDR2 are MNHEY and SVGEGT. CDR3 length: 15 residues.

The chain has TRBV10-3 and TRBJ2-2; TCRdb names TRBD1, which stays unverified in the absence of DNA. The CDR3 runs to 15 residues. Germline V lookup: CDR1 ENHRY, CDR2 SYGVKD. The CDR3 region is CAIRATGTSSGELFF.

The chain has TRBV6-1 and TRBJ2-5. The CDR3 runs to 12 residues. The V gene's germline CDR1 is MNHNS and CDR2 SASEGT. The CDR3: CASRREWETQYF.

In terms of frequency, this clonotype is medium-sized (0.01 to 0.1%). The chain couples TRBV7-2 to TRBJ2-7. This CDR3 is built from 15 residues. Germline values: CDR1 SGHTA, CDR2 FQGNSA. CDR3 region: CASSLVGLQTYEQYF. The entire variable domain, with the rest obtained from reference TRBV7-2 and TRBJ2-7, is as follows: GAGVSQSPSNKVTEKGKDVELRCDPISGHTALYWYRQSLGQGLEFLIYFQGNSAPDKSGLPSDRFSAERTGGSVSTLTIQRTQQEDSAVYLCASSLVGLQTYEQYFGPGTRLTVT.